This record looks at one TCR beta chain sequence and its context. There are 16 residues in the CDR3. The germline V gene encodes CDR1 SEHNR and CDR2 FQNEAQ (reference sequence). The trim removed 5 bases at V and 5 bases at J, leaving 10 bases unmatched. The source of the sample is a study of T cell changes during pregnancy in multiple sclerosis. Only in-frame clones appear in the TCRdb table, and some are missing; sequencing was by immunoSEQ multiplex PCR. Seen here are 90,000 to 120,000 clones, almost 95% observed once, and the top ten hold over 0.8%. Specimen: peripheral blood, collected before pregnancy. This sequence was found in a female donor with multiple sclerosis, enrolled in a pregnancy study. V gene TRBV7-9 combines with J gene TRBJ1-1; 11 bases are a match to TRBD1. The CDR3 loop is CASSPIGQGARTEAFF. In DNA, the CDR3 is TGTGCCAGCAGCCCGATCGGACAGGGGGCGAGGACTGAAGCTTTCTTT.